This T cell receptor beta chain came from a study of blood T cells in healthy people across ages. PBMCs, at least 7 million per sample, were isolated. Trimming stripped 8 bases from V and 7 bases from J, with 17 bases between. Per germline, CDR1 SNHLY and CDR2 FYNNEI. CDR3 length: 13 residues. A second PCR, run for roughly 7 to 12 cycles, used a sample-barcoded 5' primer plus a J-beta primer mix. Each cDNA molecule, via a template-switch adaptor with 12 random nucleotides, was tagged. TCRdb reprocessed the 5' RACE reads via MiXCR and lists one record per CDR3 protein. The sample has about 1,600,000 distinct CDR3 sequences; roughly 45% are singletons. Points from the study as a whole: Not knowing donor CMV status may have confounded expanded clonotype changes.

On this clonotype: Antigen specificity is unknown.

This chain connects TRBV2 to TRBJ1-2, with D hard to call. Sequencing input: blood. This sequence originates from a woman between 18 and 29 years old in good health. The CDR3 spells CASGRAGASGYTF. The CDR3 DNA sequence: TGTGCCAGCGGTCGAGCGGGCGCCTCTGGCTACACCTTC.